This passage covers 30 T cell receptor beta chains from one sample sequenced in a study of blood T cells in healthy people across ages. Combining a sample-barcoded 5' primer with a J-beta primer mix, a second PCR ran for 7 to 11 cycles. TCRdb itself ran the 5' RACE reads through MiXCR, one entry per CDR3 protein. The sample carries about 800,000 distinct CDR3 sequences, nearly 60% recorded once. The sample was blood. The origin of the receptors is a young man in good health.

The genes are TRBV7-8 and TRBJ2-7; 11 bases fit TRBD2. Trimming cost V 5 bases and J 2 bases; bases outside gene matches: 8. Per the germline V gene, CDR1 is SGHVS and CDR2 is FQNEAQ. This CDR3 has 16 amino acids. The CDR3 coding sequence is TGTGCCAGCAGCCCGCTGGGACTAGCGGACACCTACGAGCAGTACTTC. This gives the protein CASSPLGLADTYEQYF.

The chain couples TRBV15 to TRBJ2-1; weak D call: TRBD2 (6 bases). Germline CDR1 and CDR2: LNHNV and YYDKDF (reference sequence). This CDR3 region has 17 residues. The V end lost 0 bases, the J end lost 5 bases, and 17 bases lay between the germline ends. The CDR3 region has the DNA TGTGCCACCAGCAGAGAACTAGCCGTCCGCCCCAACAATGAGCAGTTCTTC. Translated, it gives CATSRELAVRPNNEQFF.

The V and J genes are TRBV15 and TRBJ2-5; unclear D gene. Trimming stripped 0 bases from V and 0 bases from J, with 11 bases between. Germline V gene data show CDR1 as LNHNV and CDR2 as YYDKDF (reference sequence). This CDR3 is built from 16 residues. The CDR3 region is CATSRDRLSYQETQYF. The CDR3 DNA follows: TGTGCCACCAGCAGAGATCGACTGTCTTACCAAGAGACCCAGTACTTC.

J is TRBJ2-7 and V is TRBV20-1, with D unresolved. With 0 bases removed from V and 3 bases from J, the gap between germline ends came to 6 bases. Germline values: CDR1 DFQATT, CDR2 SNEGSKA (reference sequence). The CDR3 extends over 12 amino acids. CDR3 nucleotide sequence: TGCAGTGCTAGAGATGACAACTACGAGCAGTACTTC. Translation gives CSARDDNYEQYF.

This chain connects TRBV4-3 to TRBJ2-1; no clear D gene. V lost 4 bases and J 2 bases, leaving 12 bases between the germline ends. Germline CDR1 is LGHNA and CDR2 is YSLEER. The CDR3 has 15 residues. DNA of the CDR3: TGCGCCAGCAGCCCGCTGAATGGGCCCTACAATGAGCAGTTCTTC. Translated: CASSPLNGPYNEQFF.

The CDR3 coding sequence is TGCAGCGTTGAATACTACGATGTACACCCGGGACTAGCGGTCCAAGAGACCCAGTACTTC. The encoded protein is CSVEYYDVHPGLAVQETQYF. The V and J genes are TRBV29-1 and TRBJ2-5, with 11 bases aligning to TRBD2. The CDR3 has 20 residues. Germline assignment: CDR1 SQVTM and CDR2 ANQGSEA. V lost 2 bases, J lost 1 base, and 18 bases stayed unmatched.

The CDR3 spells CASSSTGTRSGANVLTF. The DNA for the CDR3 is TGTGCCAGCAGCTCGACAGGAACGAGGTCTGGGGCCAACGTCCTGACTTTC. This rearrangement joins TRBV7-3 to TRBJ2-6; TRBD1 might be the D (6 bases). Germline CDR1 is SGHTA and CDR2 is FQGTGA. V shed 4 bases and J shed 1 base, with 14 bases lying between them. The CDR3 extends over 17 amino acids.

This chain links TRBV4-3 with TRBJ2-7; D is unclear. V shed 0 bases and J shed 2 bases, with 11 bases lying between them. CDR3 size: 15 residues. The V gene's germline CDR1 is LGHNA and CDR2 YSLEER. The CDR3 nucleotides read TGCGCCAGCAGCCAAGACTACGGGCAGCCCTACGAGCAGTACTTC. This encodes CASSQDYGQPYEQYF.

The chain has TRBV29-1 and TRBJ2-1, with 9 bases lining up with TRBD2. Germline CDR1 reads SQVTM; CDR2 reads ANQGSEA. The CDR3 has 16 residues. V was clipped by 2 bases and J by 5 bases; unmatched bases: 10. For the CDR3, the DNA is TGCAGCGTTGAAAGGGCTAGCGGGGTTTCCCACAATGAGCAGTTCTTC. Residues: CSVERASGVSHNEQFF.

The gene calls are TRBV6-2 or TRBV6-3 and TRBJ2-7, with 10 bases identical to TRBD2. The V and J ends lost 6 bases and 3 bases, in that order; junction bases with no gene match: 14. CDR1 MNHEY and CDR2 SVGEGT come from the germline V gene. The CDR3 has 17 residues. DNA of the CDR3: TGTGCCAGCAGAAGACACCTCCGTGCTAGCGGGAGCTACGAGCAGTACTTC. Its protein product is CASRRHLRASGSYEQYF.

This chain connects TRBV20-1 to TRBJ2-5; unclear D gene. There are 13 residues in the CDR3. CDR1 is DFQATT, CDR2 SNEGSKA, per germline (reference sequence). Trimming stripped 7 bases from V and 5 bases from J, with 17 bases between. As DNA, the CDR3 is TGCAGTGTTAAAGGTCTATCTTTGGAGACCCAGTACTTC. It is translated as CSVKGLSLETQYF.

This chain joins TRBV3-1 and TRBJ2-5, with TRBD1 matching over 7 bases. Germline V gene sequence: CDR1 LGHDT, CDR2 YNNKEL (reference sequence). This CDR3 region has 16 residues. Unmatched junction bases numbered 9, after V lost 0 bases and J lost 5 bases. The CDR3 region has the DNA TGTGCCAGCAGCCAAGAGACAGGGCGGATCGGGGAGACCCAGTACTTC. It translates to CASSQETGRIGETQYF.

This CDR3 is CSVSGRAVNEQYF. The CDR3 coding sequence is TGCAGTGTGAGCGGGAGGGCTGTAAACGAGCAGTACTTC. The chain combines TRBV20-1 with TRBJ2-7, with 10 bases identical to TRBD2. CDR3 length: 13 amino acids. V shed 7 bases and J 5 bases; nucleotides not matched to a gene: 8. Germline CDR1 is DFQATT and CDR2 is SNEGSKA (reference sequence).

The chain is built from TRBV11-2 and TRBJ2-1; 11 nucleotides line up with TRBD1. Trimming at V came to 6 bases and at J to 9 bases, leaving 13 bases not matched to a gene. CDR1 is SGHAT and CDR2 is FQNNGV in the germline V gene. There are 16 residues in the CDR3. CDR3 nucleotides: TGTGCCAGCAGGACTATTAGGACAGGGGGCAACTGTGAGCAGTTCTTC. The encoded protein is CASRTIRTGGNCEQFF.

The chain joins TRBV7-7 to TRBJ2-6; TRBD1 agrees at 10 bases. CDR3 length: 19 amino acids. Germline V gene lookup returns CDR1 SSHAT and CDR2 FNYEAQ (reference sequence). V was pared by 4 bases and J by 1 base, with 10 bases of the junction left unmatched. The chain's CDR3 is CASSSARDRGGSGANVLTF. DNA for the CDR3: TGTGCCAGCAGCTCTGCTCGGGACAGGGGAGGATCTGGGGCCAACGTCCTGACTTTC.

The genes are TRBV5-1 and TRBJ1-4; D remains ambiguous. V lost 4 bases, J lost 3 bases, and 13 bases lay in between. The CDR3 length is 15 residues. The germline V gene encodes CDR1 SGHRS and CDR2 YFSETQ. CDR3 residues: CASSVNPGSNEKLFF. The DNA of the CDR3 is TGCGCCAGCAGCGTAAATCCGGGGTCTAATGAAAAACTGTTTTTT.

V gene TRBV27 combines with J gene TRBJ2-1, with D perhaps being TRBD1 or TRBD2 (5 bases each). The tail of the sequence fits TRBJ2-7 better, so the J call may be wrong. The CDR3 sequence is 14 residues long. Germline loops: CDR1 MNHEY, CDR2 SMNVEV (reference sequence). The CDR3 DNA follows: TGTGCCAGCAGCCCCGGGACGGAGGCCTTGGGGCAGTACTTC. The encoded protein is CASSPGTEALGQYF.

This clonotype came up a few times. The CDR3 coding sequence is TGTGCCAGCAGCTTAGACAAGACCCAAGAGACCCAGTACTTC. It is translated as CASSLDKTQETQYF. The chain recombines TRBV7-2 with TRBJ2-5; no clear D gene. Per the germline V gene, CDR1 is SGHTA and CDR2 is FQGNSA. V dropped 1 base and J dropped 1 base, with 7 bases sitting between them. This CDR3 region has 14 residues. Using reference TRBV7-2 and TRBJ2-5 for the parts outside the CDR3, the full variable domain is GAGVSQSPSNKVTEKGKDVELRCDPISGHTALYWYRQSLGQGLEFLIYFQGNSAPDKSGLPSDRFSAERTGGSVSTLTIQRTQQEDSAVYLCASSLDKTQETQYFGPGTRLLVL.

The V call is TRBV20-1, the J call TRBJ2-4; 9 bases fit TRBD2. Germline V CDR1 and CDR2: DFQATT, SNEGSKA (reference sequence). The CDR3 sequence is 10 residues long. The trim removed 5 bases at V and 13 bases at J, leaving 3 bases unmatched. The CDR3 nucleotides are TGCAGTGCTCGGACTAGCGAACAGTACTTC. Protein: CSARTSEQYF.

V usage is TRBV12-3 or TRBV12-4 and J usage is TRBJ2-1; D is undetermined. Trimming cost V 7 bases and J 9 bases, with 22 bases left between them. The CDR3 has 15 residues. This CDR3 is CASMRWSPKGFEQFF. The CDR3 DNA reads as TGTGCCAGCATGCGGTGGTCCCCCAAAGGTTTTGAGCAGTTCTTC.

CDR3 sequence (DNA): TGTGCCAGCAGCCCCACACCCTGGACAGGGGAAATTACAGATACGCAGTATTTT. It is translated as CASSPTPWTGEITDTQYF. The V and J genes are TRBV7-9 and TRBJ2-3; TRBD1 agrees at 9 bases. J lost 3 bases, V lost 5 bases, and 15 bases had no gene match. The CDR3 loop spans 18 amino acids. The germline V gene has CDR1 SEHNR and CDR2 FQNEAQ (reference sequence).

The rearrangement joins TRBV12-1 to TRBJ2-1. TRBV12-1 is a pseudogene segment. The CDR3 has 14 amino acids. The CDR3 loop reads CASSFGRAHNEQFF. The CDR3, as DNA: TGTGCCAGCAGCTTTGGCCGAGCCCACAATGAGCAGTTCTTC.

The V call is TRBV7-2, the J call TRBJ2-5, with 7 bases that match TRBD2. CDR3 length: 15 amino acids. Germline-derived CDR1 and CDR2 are SGHTA and FQGNSA. With V trimmed by 2 bases and J by 9 bases, 12 bases remained unmatched. Written as DNA, the CDR3 is TGTGCCAGCAGCTTACCGGGACTACCAACCCACGCCCAGTACTTC. Encoded protein: CASSLPGLPTHAQYF.

At least ten counts were recorded for this clonotype. This chain uses TRBV7-3 with TRBJ2-5; D not resolved. V dropped 3 bases and J dropped 2 bases, with 7 bases sitting between them. The CDR3 has 13 amino acids. The germline CDR1 and CDR2 sequences are SGHTA and FQGTGA. CDR3 bases: TGTGCCAGCAGCTTCACTGCGCAAGAGACCCAGTACTTC. Its protein product is CASSFTAQETQYF.

The chain carries TRBV4-2 and TRBJ2-7; D is unclear. The V and J ends lost 3 bases and 2 bases respectively, with 14 bases between them. The CDR3 runs 15 residues. CDR1 and CDR2 (germline): LGHNA, YNFKEQ. The CDR3 sequence is CASSHNTYGTYEQYF. In DNA form, the CDR3 reads TGTGCCAGCAGCCATAACACCTACGGTACCTACGAGCAGTACTTC.

This clonotype turned up a few times. The chain is built from TRBV20-1 and TRBJ1-5; D possibly corresponds to TRBD1 (6 bases). This CDR3 has 15 amino acids. Germline loops: CDR1 DFQATT, CDR2 SNEGSKA (reference sequence). CDR3 amino acids: CSLLSQGMGNQPQHF. In nucleotides, the CDR3 is TGCAGCCTGCTCTCTCAGGGGATGGGCAATCAGCCCCAGCATTTT.

The sample holds a few counts of this clonotype. The chain couples TRBV10-3 to TRBJ2-2; D is unclear. This CDR3 comprises 12 residues. The germline gives CDR1 ENHRY, CDR2 SYGVKD. With 6 bases removed from V and 7 bases from J, the gap between germline ends came to 9 bases. The CDR3 sequence: CAIRDDGGELFF. The CDR3 bases are TGTGCCATCAGGGACGACGGCGGGGAGCTGTTTTTT.

This chain connects TRBV6-2 or TRBV6-3 to TRBJ2-3; TRBD2 aligns across 9 bases. With V trimmed by 8 bases and J by 6 bases, 6 bases remained unmatched. The germline V gene encodes CDR1 MNHEY and CDR2 SVGEGT. CDR3 length: 13 residues. The DNA of the CDR3 is TGTGCCAGCCAACTAGCGGGCTCGGATACGCAGTATTTT. This sequence encodes CASQLAGSDTQYF.

This clonotype turned up a few times. The gene calls are TRBV20-1 and TRBJ2-1; 10 bases agree with TRBD2. This CDR3 is 14 amino acids long. V gave up 5 bases and J gave up 7 bases; unmatched junction bases: 8. Germline assignment: CDR1 DFQATT and CDR2 SNEGSKA (reference sequence). The DNA for the CDR3 is TGCAGTGCTTACACTAGCGGGATTTTAAATGAGCAGTTCTTC. Protein: CSAYTSGILNEQFF.

The chain links TRBV6-2 or TRBV6-3 to TRBJ2-5; 8 bases agree with TRBD2. J gave up 11 bases and V 2 bases, and 13 bases lay outside the gene matches. The CDR3 contains 15 residues. Germline CDR1 and CDR2: MNHEY and SVGEGT. The CDR3 spells CASSYLATSDNEQYF. DNA of the CDR3: TGTGCCAGCAGTTACCTAGCGACTAGCGACAATGAGCAGTACTTC.